The present T cell receptor beta chain was sequenced within a study of monozygotic twins with inflammatory bowel disease. TCRdb reprocessed the 5' RACE reads, keeping one entry per CDR3 protein, no DNA. Recorded here are 150,000 to 200,000 distinct CDR3 sequences; the top ten clones represent roughly 2.3%. The sequenced material came from blood. This TCR was sampled from a human donor with ulcerative colitis or Crohn's disease, or a healthy co-twin of an affected twin (not recorded which).

CDR3 sequence: CASRAEGREKLFF. The chain recombines TRBV5-1 with TRBJ1-4. The CDR3 totals 13 residues. Germline-derived CDR1 and CDR2 are SGHRS and YFSETQ.